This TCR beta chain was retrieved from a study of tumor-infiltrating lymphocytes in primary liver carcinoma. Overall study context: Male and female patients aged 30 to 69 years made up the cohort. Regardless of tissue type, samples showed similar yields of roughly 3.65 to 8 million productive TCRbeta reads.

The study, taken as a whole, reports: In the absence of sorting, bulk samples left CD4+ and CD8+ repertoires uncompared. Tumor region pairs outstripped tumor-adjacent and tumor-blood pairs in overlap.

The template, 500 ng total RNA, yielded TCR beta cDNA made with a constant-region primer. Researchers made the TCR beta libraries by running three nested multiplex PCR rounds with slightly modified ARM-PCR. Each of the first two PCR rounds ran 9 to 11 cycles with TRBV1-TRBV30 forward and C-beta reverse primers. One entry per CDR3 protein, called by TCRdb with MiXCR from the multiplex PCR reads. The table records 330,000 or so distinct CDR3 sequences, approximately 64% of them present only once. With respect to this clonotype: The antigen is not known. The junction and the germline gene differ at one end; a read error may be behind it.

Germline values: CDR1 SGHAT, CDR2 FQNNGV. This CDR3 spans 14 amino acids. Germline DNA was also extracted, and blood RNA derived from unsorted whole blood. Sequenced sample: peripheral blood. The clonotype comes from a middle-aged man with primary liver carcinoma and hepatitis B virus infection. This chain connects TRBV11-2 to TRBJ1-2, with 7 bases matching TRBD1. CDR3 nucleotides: TGTGCCAGCAGAAGGGGGCCAGCTAAGTATGGCTACATCTTC. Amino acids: CASRRGPAKYGYIF. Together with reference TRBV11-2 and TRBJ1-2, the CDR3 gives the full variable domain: EAGVAQSPRYKIIEKRQSVAFWCNPISGHATLYWYQQILGQGPKLLIQFQNNGVVDDSQLPKDRFSAERLKGVDSTLKIQPAKLEDSAVYLCASRRGPAKYGYIFGSGTRLTVV.